This TCR beta chain was documented in a study of regulatory T cells in long-lasting Graves disease. Study conclusions and caveats: Since the sample size was small, accuracy may have been reduced.

About this clonotype: No antigen is known for it.

Noted time point: newly diagnosed GD, antithyroid drugs for less than 3 months. The TCR library was made from RNA that had been extracted from PBMCs in TRIzol. The authors built TCR beta libraries using iRepertoire HTBI primers and Arm-PCR of CDR3 regions. One entry per CDR3 protein, called by TCRdb with MiXCR from the multiplex PCR reads. The repertoire includes roughly 500,000 distinct CDR3 sequences, around 12% of them detected once, and about 8.3% sits in the top ten. Trimming cost V 5 bases and J 3 bases; bases outside gene matches: 5. Germline loops: CDR1 SNHLY, CDR2 FYNNEI. The CDR3 is made up of 14 amino acids. These same data were also listed under a study on T cells in Graves' hyperthyroidism and ophthalmopathy. That source adds: Stable hyperthyroidism and ophthalmopathy were separated using 13 V-J signatures.

This TCR came from a young woman with Graves disease. This chain links TRBV2 with TRBJ2-3, with TRBD1 identical over 7 bases. Sequenced here: peripheral blood mononuclear cells (PBMCs), sampled at new diagnosis, from a patient treated with antithyroid drugs. The CDR3 bases are TGTGCCAGCAGTCGGTCCAGGGGGACAGATACGCAGTATTTT. This gives the protein CASSRSRGTDTQYF.